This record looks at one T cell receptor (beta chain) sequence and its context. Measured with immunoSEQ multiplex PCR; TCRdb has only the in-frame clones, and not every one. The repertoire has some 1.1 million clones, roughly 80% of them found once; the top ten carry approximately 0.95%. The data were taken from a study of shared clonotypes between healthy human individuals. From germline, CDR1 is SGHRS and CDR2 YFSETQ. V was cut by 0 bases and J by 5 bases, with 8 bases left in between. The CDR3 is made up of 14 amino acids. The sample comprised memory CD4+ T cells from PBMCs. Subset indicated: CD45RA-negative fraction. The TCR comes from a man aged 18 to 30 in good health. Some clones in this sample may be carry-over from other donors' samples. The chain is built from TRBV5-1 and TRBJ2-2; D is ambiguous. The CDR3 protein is CASSLGSQTGELFF. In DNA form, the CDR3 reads TGCGCCAGCAGCTTGGGGAGCCAAACCGGGGAGCTGTTTTTT.